This T cell receptor beta chain was captured in a study of regulatory T cells in long-lasting Graves disease (dated by TCRdb to 2020 to 2022). As for the study more broadly: Antithyroid drugs had been taken for less than 3 months by newly diagnosed Graves' disease patients. TCR sequencing covered some 13 persistent and roughly 20 newly diagnosed Graves' disease patients, about 35 samples in total. The study took place in China and was registered as a clinical trial. Patients with persistent Graves' disease were compared with patients with newly diagnosed Graves' disease using TCR sequencing and RNA sequencing of peripheral blood. The full study reports these points: More public clonotypes were shared among persistent patients (approximately 3,000) than among newly diagnosed patients (roughly 1,000). Only the TCR beta chain was sequenced and analyzed. Only peripheral blood was studied, because thyroid tissue, the primary lesion, was inaccessible. Compared with newly diagnosed patients, patients with persistent Graves' disease had lower TCR Shannon entropy and fewer highly expanded clones, which suggests clonal expansion. Persistent disease showed preferential use of TRBV28, TRBJ1-2 and TRBJ2-5, whereas newly diagnosed disease favored TRBV20-1 and TRBJ2-1. The authors acknowledged the small sample size as a limitation that may reduce accuracy.

Library preparation was by multiplex PCR. The sample was run on an Illumina HiSeq 4000. TCR beta libraries were built with iRepertoire HTBI primers and Arm-PCR amplification of CDR3 regions. PCR products were gel purified before sequencing. The study's own analysis went as follows. Gene usage analysis of CDR3 amino acid clonotypes relied on the approximately 62 TRBV and 12 to 15 TRBJ segments identified across samples. COPE and FqMerger were used to merge filtered high-quality paired reads into contigs. BLAST was used to align contigs to the IMGT TRBV, TRBD and TRBJ reference genes, and CDR3 was defined following IMGT. Any clonotype with a frequency above 0.1% was counted as a highly expanded clone. Shannon entropy was used to measure repertoire diversity, and the Gini coefficient was used to measure V-J evenness. Public clonotypes were defined as clonotypes shared by more than one individual. TCRdb took the public reads, trimmed them with fastp at Q25, ran MiXCR for clone calling and kept in-frame beta chains. For every CDR3 protein sequence, its rows merge into one entry that carries the most common genes and DNA. TCRdb's processing, not the authors' own work, is the source of the V and J calls. The sample table shows 200,000 to 250,000 distinct CDR3 sequences, and over 20% are seen once. The leading ten clones occupy about 15% of the sample.

The CDR3 contains 11 residues, cysteine and phenylalanine counted. Of all the DNA, just the CDR3 is kept, 33 bases in frame from base 1. V is cut by 2 bases and J by 5 bases, and the space between the germline ends is 3 bases. The germline V gene supplies CDR1 KGHSH and CDR2 LQKENI. The time point tag for this specimen amounts to: newly diagnosed GD, antithyroid drugs for less than 3 months. For both TCR sequencing and RNA sequencing, RNA was extracted from PBMCs in TRIzol. The diagnosis of Graves' disease followed American Thyroid Association guidelines. The patients came from an endocrinology department in Xi'an, China. Each patient gave 7 to 9.5 milliliters of peripheral blood, collected in an EDTA anticoagulant tube. Ficoll Paque Plus density gradient separation was used to isolate PBMCs, and no additional T cell sorting was done. RNA quality was checked with an Agilent 2100 Bioanalyzer and agarose gel, and concentration with a NanoDrop 2000.

This clonotype has ten or more counts. Its antigen has not been determined. No much larger clone exists at a distance of one base, and base qualities are not known. The sample consisted of peripheral blood mononuclear cells (PBMCs), taken at new diagnosis, from a patient treated with antithyroid drugs. The TCR was taken from a female donor with Graves disease. The rearrangement joined TRBV18 to TRBJ2-5; the D gene identity is not certain. The CDR3 protein: CASSPKETQYF. The DNA sequence is given as TGTGCCAGCTCACCAAAGGAGACCCAGTACTTC. With all but the CDR3 taken from the reference TRBV18 and TRBJ2-5 genes, the full variable domain is: NAGVMQNPRHLVRRRGQEARLRCSPMKGHSHVYWYRQLPEEGLKFMVYLQKENIIDESGMPKERFSAEFPKEGPSILRIQQVVRGDSAAYFCASSPKETQYFGPGTRLLVL.